This paragraph covers one TCR beta chain sequence. The antigen is undetermined. The sample comes from a study of spatial heterogeneity in lung cancer. Study-level background: In raw reads, more than 8.5 appearances on average were recorded for each unique TCR and UMI combination. Notes on the study in general: Circulating ubiquitous expanded tumor TCRs were observed more frequently at resection than at follow-up.

The library protocol tagged each TCR cDNA with a unique molecular identifier. In TCRdb, the 5' RACE reads were re-called with MiXCR into one record per CDR3 protein. Of 50,000 or so distinct CDR3 sequences in the sample, about 10% were seen once. The time point was: blood at routine non-recurrence follow-up after resection. No cells were sorted before sequencing. The whole RNA sequenced was extracted from tumor, nontumor lung or frozen PBMC. Germline V lookup: CDR1 LNHDA, CDR2 SQIVND (reference sequence). J gave up 4 bases and V 3 bases, and 6 bases lay outside the gene matches. The CDR3 is 16 amino acids.

J is TRBJ1-5 and V is TRBV19; 10 nucleotides line up with TRBD1. The starting material was PBMCs, obtained at follow-up. The clonotype was recovered from a male donor with early-stage non-small cell lung cancer. The CDR3 DNA is TGTGCCAGTAGTATTTGGGGACAGGGGCGGAATCAGCCCCAGCATTTT. It yields the protein CASSIWGQGRNQPQHF.